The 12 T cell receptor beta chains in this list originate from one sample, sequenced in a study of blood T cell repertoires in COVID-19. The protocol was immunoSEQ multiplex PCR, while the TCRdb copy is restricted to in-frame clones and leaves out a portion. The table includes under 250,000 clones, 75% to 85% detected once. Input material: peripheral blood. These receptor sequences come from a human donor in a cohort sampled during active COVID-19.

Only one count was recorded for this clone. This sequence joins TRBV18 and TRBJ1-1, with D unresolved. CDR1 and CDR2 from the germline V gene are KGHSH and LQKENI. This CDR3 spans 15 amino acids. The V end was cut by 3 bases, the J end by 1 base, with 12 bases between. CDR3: CASSPVQFQNTEAFF. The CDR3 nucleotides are TGTGCCAGCTCACCTGTTCAGTTCCAGAACACTGAAGCTTTCTTT.

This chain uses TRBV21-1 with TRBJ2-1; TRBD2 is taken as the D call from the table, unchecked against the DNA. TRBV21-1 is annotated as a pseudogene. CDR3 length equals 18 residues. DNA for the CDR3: TGTGCCAGCAGCAAAGCTCCTTTACTCCGAAGCTCCTACAATGAGCAGTTCTTC. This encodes CASSKAPLLRSSYNEQFF.

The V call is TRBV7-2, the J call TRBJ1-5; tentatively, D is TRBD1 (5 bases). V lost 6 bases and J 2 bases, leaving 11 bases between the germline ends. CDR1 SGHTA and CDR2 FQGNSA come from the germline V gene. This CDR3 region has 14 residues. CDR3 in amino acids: CASSPDSGNQPQHF. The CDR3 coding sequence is TGTGCCAGCAGTCCCGACAGCGGCAATCAGCCCCAGCATTTT.

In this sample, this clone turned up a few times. The CDR3 nucleotides are TGTGCCAGCAGCTGGAAACTAGCGAAGCTCTACAATGAGCAGTTCTTC. Its protein product is CASSWKLAKLYNEQFF. V and J are TRBV5-4 and TRBJ2-1; 7 nucleotides match TRBD2. The germline V gene encodes CDR1 SGHNT and CDR2 YYREEE (reference sequence). The V segment lost 3 bases and the J segment 3 bases; nucleotides outside the gene matches: 9. The CDR3 has 16 residues.

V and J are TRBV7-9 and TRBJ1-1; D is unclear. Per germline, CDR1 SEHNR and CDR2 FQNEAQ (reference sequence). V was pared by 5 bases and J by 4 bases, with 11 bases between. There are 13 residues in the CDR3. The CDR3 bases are TGTGCCAGCAGCCCCTCGGGGTCCACTGAAGCTTTCTTT. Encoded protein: CASSPSGSTEAFF.

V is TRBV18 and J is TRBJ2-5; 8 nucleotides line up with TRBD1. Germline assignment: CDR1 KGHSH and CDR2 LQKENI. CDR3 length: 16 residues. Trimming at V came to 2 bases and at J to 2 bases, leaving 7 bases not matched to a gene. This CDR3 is CASSPGGDRGQETQYF. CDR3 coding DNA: TGTGCCAGCTCACCAGGGGGAGACAGGGGTCAAGAGACCCAGTACTTC.

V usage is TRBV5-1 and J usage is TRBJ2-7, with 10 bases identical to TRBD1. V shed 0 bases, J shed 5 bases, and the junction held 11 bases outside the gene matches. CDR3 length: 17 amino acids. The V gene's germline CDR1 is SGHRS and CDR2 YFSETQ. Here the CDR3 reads CASSLVLGGTGDHEQYF. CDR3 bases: TGCGCCAGCAGCTTGGTTTTAGGTGGGACAGGGGACCACGAGCAGTACTTC.

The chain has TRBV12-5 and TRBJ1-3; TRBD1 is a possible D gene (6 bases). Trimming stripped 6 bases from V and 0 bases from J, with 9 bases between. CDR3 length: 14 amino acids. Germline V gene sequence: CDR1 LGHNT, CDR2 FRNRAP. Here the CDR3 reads CASGDRFSGNTIYF. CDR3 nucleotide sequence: TGTGCTAGTGGGGACAGATTCTCTGGAAACACCATATATTTT.

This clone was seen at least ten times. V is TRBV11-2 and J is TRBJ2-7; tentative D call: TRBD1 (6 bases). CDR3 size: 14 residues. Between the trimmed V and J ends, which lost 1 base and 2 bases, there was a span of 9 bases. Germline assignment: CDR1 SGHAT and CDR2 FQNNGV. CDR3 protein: CASSLVDSAYEQYF. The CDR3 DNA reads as TGTGCCAGCAGCTTAGTGGACAGTGCCTACGAGCAGTACTTC.

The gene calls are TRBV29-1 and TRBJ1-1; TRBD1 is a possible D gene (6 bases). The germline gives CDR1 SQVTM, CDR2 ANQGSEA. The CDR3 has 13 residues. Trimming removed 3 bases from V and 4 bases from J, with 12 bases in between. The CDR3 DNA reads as TGCAGCGTTGAGGACAGACTATTCACTGAAGCTTTCTTT. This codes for CSVEDRLFTEAFF.

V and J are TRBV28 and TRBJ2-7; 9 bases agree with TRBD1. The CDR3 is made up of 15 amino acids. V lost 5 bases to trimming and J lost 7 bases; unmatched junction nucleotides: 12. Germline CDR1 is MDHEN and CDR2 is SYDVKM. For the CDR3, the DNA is TGTGCCAGCAGTGCCCTCGGGACAGGGCAACCGGAGCAGTACTTC. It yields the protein CASSALGTGQPEQYF.

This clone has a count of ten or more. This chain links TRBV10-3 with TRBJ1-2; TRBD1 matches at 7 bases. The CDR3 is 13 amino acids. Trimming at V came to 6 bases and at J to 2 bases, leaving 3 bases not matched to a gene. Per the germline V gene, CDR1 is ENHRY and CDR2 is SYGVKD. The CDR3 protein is CAISLQGNYGYTF. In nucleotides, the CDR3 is TGTGCCATCAGCTTACAGGGGAACTATGGCTACACCTTC.